This T cell receptor (beta chain) is drawn from a study of blood T cell repertoires in COVID-19 (dated by TCRdb to the early 2020s). Study-level background: Collaborator samples came from the United States, Italy and Spain and covered acute and convalescent phases of COVID-19. The material from the prospective study consisted of cDNA or gDNA derived from T cells, B-cell-depleted T cells, or PBMCs. Subjects who had been exposed to COVID-19, were actively infected with it, or had recovered from it provided the deeply sampled blood TCRbeta repertoires that made up the dataset. The repertoires were released in a freely available public database meant as a resource for research on the immune response to SARS-CoV-2. The samples were drawn from two sources: the first 160 participants of the ongoing ImmuneRACE study, and 950 to 1,500 subjects contributed by 6 global collaborators. Nearly every sample came with metadata listing a de-identified subject ID, COVID-19 status, age in years and sex. Where HLA class I and class II types were available, the types were taken from metadata supplied by the sample provider, not from assay-based typing. General findings and caveats noted by the study authors: The quantity of clinical and demographic metadata differed by source and by participant and was supplied without curation.

Remarks on this clone: Its specific antigen is unknown. Per-base qualities were not stored, and no clone one base away is much larger.

The immunoSEQ Assay, a bias-controlled multiplex PCR, was used to amplify TCRbeta CDR3 regions from genomic DNA. Turning to the authors' computational methods: Nucleated cell counts per sample were estimated from amplification of reference gene primers within the assay. To quantify the absolute abundance of each unique TCRbeta CDR3 rearrangement, sequence reads were collapsed and filtered. Productive Simpson clonality was computed per sample as the square root of Simpson's diversity index over productive rearrangements. As stored in TCRdb, this immuneACCESS dataset retains in-frame rearrangements with V and J assigned. A fraction of the clones does not appear; measured against another copy, unresolved V genes explain less than half of the discrepancy, and the remainder lacks a known reason. V and J calls and clone size are given by that table; D and trimming were obtained from the DNA. The sample table lists about 94,000 clones, approximately 83% of them with a count of one. Jointly, the top ten make up roughly 6.2% of the sample.

Each collaborating institution followed its own protocols to collect whole blood in K2EDTA tubes. For TCRbeta analysis, collaborators shipped samples as frozen whole blood, isolated PBMCs, or DNA extracted from either of those sample types. Including the terminal cysteine and phenylalanine, the CDR3 comprises 13 residues. The kept DNA is CDR3 alone, 39 bases in frame from the first base. V loses 7 bases, J loses 8 bases, and the germline ends lie 12 bases apart. The CDR1 and CDR2 encoded by the germline V gene are ENHRY and SYGVKD. The TCR sequence derives from a man in his sixties with acute or convalescent COVID-19. This receptor chain uses TRBV10-3 and TRBJ1-6; no D segment can be confidently identified. Sequencing was done on a sample of peripheral blood. The CDR3: CAITPGWDSPLHF. DNA sequence: TGTGCCATCACCCCGGGTTGGGATTCACCCCTCCACTTT.